The clone carrying this T cell receptor (beta chain) came up a few times. As yet, its antigen is unknown. TCRdb's copy holds only in-frame clones and misses some; the assay was immunoSEQ multiplex PCR. The sample yields approximately 12,000 clones, over 65% seen once. The CDR3 has 17 amino acids. Trimming took off 4 bases at V and 2 bases at J, with 18 bases between the two ends. Germline CDR1 reads SGHVS; CDR2 reads FNYEAQ. The data belong to a study of tumor-infiltrating lymphocytes in localized non-small cell lung cancer. Across the whole study: Patients included smokers and never-smokers with various histologies, some sampled after neoadjuvant chemotherapy.

Study-wide findings and caveats: Different pieces of the same tissue were used for each assay. Recurrence-free survival showed no association with tumor T-cell fraction.

The chain joins TRBV7-6 to TRBJ1-3; D possibly corresponds to TRBD1 (6 bases). This clonotype was obtained from a human donor with non-small cell lung cancer. Sequencing was done on a sample of lung tumor tissue. The CDR3 is CASSSSQGSSTGNTIYF. CDR3 sequence (DNA): TGTGCCAGCAGCTCTTCGCAGGGGAGTAGTACTGGAAACACCATATATTTT.